Listed here are 7 T cell receptor beta chains from one sample, sequenced in a study of cytotoxic CD8 clonotypes in ibrutinib-treated CLL. Using immunoSEQ multiplex PCR, the repertoire was profiled, and TCRdb retains in-frame clones only, with some absent. In the table there are 150,000 or so clones, about 88% of which are singletons. The source material was PBMCs, sampled at disease progression, from a patient treated with ibrutinib. The receptors were gathered from a human donor with chronic lymphocytic leukemia.

The V and J genes are TRBV28 and TRBJ1-3; the D gene is possibly TRBD1 (5 bases). Germline CDR1 reads MDHEN; CDR2 reads SYDVKM. The CDR3 has 17 amino acids. V gave up 3 bases and J gave up 3 bases, with 18 bases separating them. CDR3 in DNA: TGTGCCAGCAGTTTGGTCATGGGGGGGAGTGTTGGAAACACCATATATTTT. Translation: CASSLVMGGSVGNTIYF.

This rearrangement joins TRBV9 to TRBJ2-1, with D uncertain. The CDR3 length is 15 residues. The germline gives CDR1 SGDLS, CDR2 YYNGEE. Trimming pared 0 bases from V and 4 bases from J, leaving 11 bases between. The CDR3 DNA is TGTGCCAGCAGCGTAGCAGGTCTACTTTACAATGAGCAGTTCTTC. This codes for CASSVAGLLYNEQFF.

This chain joins TRBV2 and TRBJ2-6; D not certain. Germline V gene lookup returns CDR1 SNHLY and CDR2 FYNNEI. The CDR3 has 12 residues. V was shortened by 7 bases and J by 4 bases, with 5 bases between the two germline ends. This CDR3 is CASIDGANVLTF. The CDR3 coding sequence is TGTGCCAGCATCGACGGGGCCAACGTCCTGACTTTC.

V usage is TRBV11-3 and J usage is TRBJ2-1; TRBD1 matches 9 bases. Trimming took 4 bases from V and 5 from J; bases not matched to a gene: 3. Germline assignment: CDR1 SGHNT and CDR2 YENEEA. This CDR3 spans 14 amino acids. CDR3 bases: TGTGCCAGCAGCTATGGACAGGGGAACAATGAGCAGTTCTTC. Its protein is CASSYGQGNNEQFF.

The V and J genes are TRBV12-5 and TRBJ2-1; D possibly corresponds to TRBD1 (6 bases). The CDR3 length is 15 residues. CDR1 is LGHNT and CDR2 is FRNRAP in the germline V gene. The ends were cut back, 4 bases at V and 7 bases at J, with 17 bases in the middle. The CDR3 DNA follows: TGTGCTAGTGGTTCTTACAGGGCTGCTCTGAATGAGCAGTTCTTC. It codes for CASGSYRAALNEQFF.

The chain links TRBV2 to TRBJ2-5; TRBD1 is a possible D gene (5 bases). This CDR3 region has 14 residues. The ends were cut back, 7 bases at V and 2 bases at J, with 14 bases in the middle. Per the germline V gene, CDR1 is SNHLY and CDR2 is FYNNEI. The DNA for the CDR3 is TGTGCCAGCACTGTGACAGCTCCGCAAGAGACCCAGTACTTC. Translated: CASTVTAPQETQYF.

V usage is TRBV28 and J usage is TRBJ2-7, with D perhaps TRBD2 (7 bases). The germline V and J ends were trimmed by 8 bases and 7 bases, with 21 bases remaining between them. Germline assignment: CDR1 MDHEN and CDR2 SYDVKM. This CDR3 has 14 residues. The CDR3 bases are TGTGCCAGCGGCTGGGGAGGGGGTGTCTTAGAGCAGTACTTC. Residues: CASGWGGGVLEQYF.